The TCR beta chain described here comes from a study of cytomegalovirus exposure and HLA in healthy donors. Study-wide results and caveats: Later analysis showed TCR association rates varying by HLA locus, highest for DRB1 and lowest for HLA-C.

CDR3 length equals 14 residues. CDR1 is LNHDA and CDR2 is SQIVND in the germline V gene (reference sequence). V lost 3 bases, J lost 1 base, and 9 bases lay in between. The PCR employed 60 Vbeta primers together with 13 Jbeta primers. Profiling relied on immunoSEQ multiplex PCR, and the TCRdb table lists in-frame clones only, not all of them. This sample's table has 65,000 to 95,000 clones. As for this clone: Its specificity is not known.

Input material: PBMCs. The J gene is TRBJ1-1, the V gene TRBV19; D call uncertain. This TCR was recovered from an older woman in good health and CMV-seronegative. The CDR3 DNA reads as TGTGCCAGTAGTATGGTGGGGAGGAACACTGAAGCTTTCTTT. Protein sequence: CASSMVGRNTEAFF. Drawing the rest from reference TRBV19 and TRBJ1-1, the complete variable domain is DGGITQSPKYLFRKEGQNVTLSCEQNLNHDAMYWYRQDPGQGLRLIYYSQIVNDFQKGDIAEGYSVSREKKESFPLTVTSAQKNPTAFYLCASSMVGRNTEAFFGQGTRLTVV.